This T cell receptor beta chain is from a study of human T cells and chemical hapten exposure. Study findings and constraints: With patch test score, the counts of PT1 expanded TCRs showed a positive correlation.

TCRdb reanalysed the RACE reads using MiXCR and keeps one entry per CDR3 protein. The table records about 41,000 distinct CDR3 sequences, 3% to 3.5% of them present only once. As for time point: patch test 2, 6 weeks after DPC sensitization. The treatment here: therapeutic diphenylcyclopropenone sensitization with weekly scalp DPC. In its sample, this clonotype was seen many times. Its cognate antigen is unknown. The ends were cut back, 1 base at V and 9 bases at J, with 16 bases in the middle. This CDR3 has 15 amino acids. The germline V gene has CDR1 SGHTA and CDR2 FQGNSA. The gene calls are TRBV7-2 and TRBJ2-1; D perhaps matches TRBD2 (5 bases). This TCR was recovered from a man aged 40-49 years with alopecia areata. Some clones in this sample may be carry-over from other donors' samples. Sequencing was performed on whole blood, taken in connection with sensitization to the hapten diphenylcyclopropenone (DPC). CDR3 in amino acids: CASSLGGASKIEQFF. The CDR3 nucleotides read TGTGCCAGCAGCTTAGGTGGTGCTAGCAAGATTGAGCAGTTCTTC.